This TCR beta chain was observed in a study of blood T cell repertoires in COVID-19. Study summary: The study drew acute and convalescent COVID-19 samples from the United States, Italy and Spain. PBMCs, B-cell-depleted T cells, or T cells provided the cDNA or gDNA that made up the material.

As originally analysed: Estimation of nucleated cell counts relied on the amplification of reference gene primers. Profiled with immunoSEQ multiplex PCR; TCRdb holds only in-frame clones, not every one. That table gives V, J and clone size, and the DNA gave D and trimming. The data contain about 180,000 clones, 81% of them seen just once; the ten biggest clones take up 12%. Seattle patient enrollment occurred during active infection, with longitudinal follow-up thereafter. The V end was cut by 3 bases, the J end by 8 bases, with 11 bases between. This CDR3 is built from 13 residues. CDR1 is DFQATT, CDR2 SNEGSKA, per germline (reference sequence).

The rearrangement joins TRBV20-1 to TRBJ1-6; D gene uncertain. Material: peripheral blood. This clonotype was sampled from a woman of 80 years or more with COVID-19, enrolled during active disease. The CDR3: CSASAPQDSPLHF. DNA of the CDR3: TGCAGTGCTAGTGCCCCCCAGGATTCACCCCTCCACTTT.